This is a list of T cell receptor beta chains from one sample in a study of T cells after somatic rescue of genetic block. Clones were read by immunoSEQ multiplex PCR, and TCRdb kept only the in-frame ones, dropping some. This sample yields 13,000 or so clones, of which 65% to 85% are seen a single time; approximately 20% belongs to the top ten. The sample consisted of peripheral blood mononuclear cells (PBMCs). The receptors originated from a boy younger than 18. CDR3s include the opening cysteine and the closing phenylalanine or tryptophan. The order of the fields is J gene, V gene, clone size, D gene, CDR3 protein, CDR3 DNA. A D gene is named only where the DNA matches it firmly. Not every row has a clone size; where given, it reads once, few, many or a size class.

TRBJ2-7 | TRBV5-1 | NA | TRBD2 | CASSSGLAGDYEQYF | TGCGCCAGCAGCTCGGGACTAGCGGGAGACTACGAGCAGTACTTC
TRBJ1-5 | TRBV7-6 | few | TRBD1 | CASSLRAQGQPEPQHF | TGTGCCAGCAGCTTAAGGGCGCAGGGACAGCCTGAGCCCCAGCATTTT
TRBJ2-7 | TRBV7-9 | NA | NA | CASSSDTARNEQYF | TGTGCCAGCAGCTCAGACACGGCGAGGAACGAGCAGTACTTC
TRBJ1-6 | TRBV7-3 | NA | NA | CASSLEGRNSPLHF | TGTGCCAGCAGCTTAGAGGGGAGGAATTCACCCCTCCACTTT
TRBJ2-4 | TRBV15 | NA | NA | CATSRDRGGLLGKNIQYF | TGTGCCACCAGCAGAGATAGGGGGGGACTTCTCGGCAAAAACATTCAGTACTTC
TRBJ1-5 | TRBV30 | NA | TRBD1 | CAWSGTGLSNQPQHF | TGTGCCTGGTCCGGGACAGGGTTGAGCAATCAGCCCCAGCATTTT
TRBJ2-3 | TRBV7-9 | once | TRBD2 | CASSLKRGGLAGDGDTQYF | TGTGCCAGCAGCTTAAAGAGGGGAGGACTAGCGGGAGACGGAGATACGCAGTATTTT
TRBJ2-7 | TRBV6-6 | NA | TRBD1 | CASRYPGQGVSYEQYF | TGTGCCAGCAGGTACCCCGGACAGGGGGTTTCCTACGAGCAGTACTTC
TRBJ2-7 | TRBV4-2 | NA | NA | CASSPSWPYEQYF | TGTGCCAGCAGCCCCTCGTGGCCCTACGAGCAGTACTTC
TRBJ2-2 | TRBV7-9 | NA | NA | CASSLGPGWRTGELFF | TGTGCCAGCAGCTTAGGTCCCGGCTGGAGAACCGGGGAGCTGTTTTTT
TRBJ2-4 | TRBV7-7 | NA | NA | CASSPVGENIQYF | TGTGCCAGCAGCCCTGTAGGGGAAAACATTCAGTACTTC
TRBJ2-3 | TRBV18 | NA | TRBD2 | CASSPILTSGLRTDTQYF | TGTGCCAGCTCACCAATTCTCACTAGCGGCTTACGCACAGATACGCAGTATTTT
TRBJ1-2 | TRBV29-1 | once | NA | CSVLRGNYGYTF | TGCAGCGTCCTGCGGGGCAACTATGGCTACACCTTC
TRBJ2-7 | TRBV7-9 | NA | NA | CASSHRGWEDYEQYF | TGTGCCAGCAGCCACCGGGGATGGGAGGACTACGAGCAGTACTTC
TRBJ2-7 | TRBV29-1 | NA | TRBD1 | CSVWTGQGLYEQYF | TGCAGCGTCTGGACGGGACAGGGGCTCTACGAGCAGTACTTC
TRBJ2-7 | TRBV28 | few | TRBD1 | CASSWDRVGEQYF | TGTGCCAGCAGTTGGGACAGGGTAGGGGAGCAGTACTTC
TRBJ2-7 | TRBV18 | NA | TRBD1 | CASSPGTGGKKKTYEQYF | TGTGCCAGCTCACCGGGGACAGGGGGCAAGAAAAAGACCTACGAGCAGTACTTC
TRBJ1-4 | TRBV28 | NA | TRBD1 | CASSLLGGATNEKLFF | TGTGCCAGCAGTTTATTAGGGGGCGCGACTAATGAAAAACTGTTTTTT